What follows are 2 T cell receptor beta chains derived from one specimen sequenced in a study of regulatory T cells in long-lasting Graves disease. Indicated time point: persistent/refractory GD, antithyroid drugs over 5 years with positive TRAb. Scientists built the TCR library using RNA that was extracted from PBMCs. For TCR beta, libraries came from iRepertoire HTBI primers and Arm-PCR of CDR3 regions. TCRdb ran MiXCR on the multiplex PCR reads and lists one entry per CDR3 protein. The repertoire holds about 470,000 distinct CDR3 sequences, around 21% seen once, with 7% to 9.5% in the top ten. The sample was peripheral blood mononuclear cells (PBMCs), taken when the disease was refractory, from a patient treated with antithyroid drugs. These receptors originate from a female donor with Graves disease.

This clonotype has ten or more counts. V and J are TRBV28 and TRBJ2-5; no definite D call. This CDR3 has 15 residues. CDR1 is MDHEN, CDR2 SYDVKM, per germline. The V and J ends lost 2 bases and 1 base respectively, with 11 bases between them. CDR3 nucleotide sequence: TGTGCCAGCAGTTTACGGCGGCACTCCCAAGAGACCCAGTACTTC. Translating gives CASSLRRHSQETQYF.

This clonotype was counted ten times or more. The genes are TRBV4-3 and TRBJ1-2; tentative D call: TRBD1 (5 bases). CDR3 length equals 15 residues. From germline, CDR1 is LGHNA and CDR2 YSLEER. V lost 0 bases and J lost 1, with 9 bases in between. The CDR3 DNA reads TGCGCCAGCAGCCAAGAGACGGGGGATAACTATGGCTACACCTTC. Protein sequence: CASSQETGDNYGYTF.